This T cell receptor (beta chain) originates from a study of blood T cell repertoires in COVID-19. About the research overall: The United States, Italy and Spain were the sources of the acute and convalescent COVID-19 samples.

Methods used by the authors: Amplification of reference gene primers provided the estimated nucleated cell counts. Only in-frame clones appear in the TCRdb table, and some are missing; sequencing was by immunoSEQ multiplex PCR. V and J calls and clone size follow that table, whereas D and trimming were derived from the DNA. The data hold roughly 170,000 clones, with just under 85% observed a single time. The CDR3 is 14 residues long. Looked up from germline, CDR1 is SSHAT and CDR2 is FNYEAQ (reference sequence). In its sample, this clone was seen once. An end of the junction differs from the germline gene, which may be a read error.

The chain carries TRBV7-7 and TRBJ2-1, with TRBD2 matching over 7 bases. The sequence derives from a man aged 40-49 years who had recovered from COVID-19. The sample comprised peripheral blood. The DNA of the CDR3 is TGTGCTAGCAGCTTAGCGGGCAGGTACAATGAGCAGTTCTTC. This encodes CASSLAGRYNEQFF.